A single sample gave rise to the 4 T cell receptor beta chains below, sequenced in a study of T cell changes during pregnancy in multiple sclerosis. Libraries were prepared by immunoSEQ multiplex PCR; TCRdb keeps only in-frame clonotypes and omits some of them. The sample has some 57,000 clones, around 90% seen once. The source material was CD4+ T cells from peripheral blood mononuclear cells, sampled after pregnancy. The receptors were gathered from a female donor in good health, enrolled as a control in a pregnancy study.

This clone was detected only once. The gene calls are TRBV10-3 and TRBJ1-6; 12 positions match TRBD1. The CDR3 sequence is 16 residues long. CDR1 is ENHRY, CDR2 SYGVKD, per germline. The junction had 5 bases not matched to a gene; V was cut back by 4 bases and J by 7 bases. The CDR3 sequence is CAISGRGQGANSPLHF. The CDR3 DNA follows: TGTGCCATCAGTGGGCGGGGACAGGGGGCAAATTCACCCCTCCACTTT.

The chain recombines TRBV7-6 with TRBJ2-3; a possible D gene is TRBD2 (7 bases). The CDR3 extends over 16 amino acids. Looked up from germline, CDR1 is SGHVS and CDR2 is FNYEAQ. V was pared by 2 bases and J by 6 bases, with 18 bases between. This chain's CDR3 is CASSLRGAPRGDTQYF. DNA for the CDR3: TGTGCCAGCAGCTTACGGGGGGCCCCCCGAGGGGATACGCAGTATTTT. The variable domain in full, with the rest retrieved from reference TRBV7-6 and TRBJ2-3, is GAGVSQSPRYKVTKRGQDVALRCDPISGHVSLYWYRQALGQGPEFLTYFNYEAQQDKSGLPNDRFSAERPEGSISTLTIQRTEQRDSAMYRCASSLRGAPRGDTQYFGPGTRLTVL.

The V call is TRBV19, the J call TRBJ1-6; 7 bases match TRBD1. The V gene's germline CDR1 is LNHDA and CDR2 SQIVND (reference sequence). Trimming at V came to 7 bases and at J to 7 bases, leaving 10 bases not matched to a gene. CDR3 length: 15 amino acids. The CDR3 loop is CASMRGPGRNSPLHF. For the CDR3, the DNA is TGTGCCAGTATGAGGGGGCCAGGTCGGAATTCACCCCTCCACTTT.

The chain has TRBV21-1 and TRBJ1-5. TRBV21-1 has pseudogene status. The CDR3 runs 15 residues. The CDR3 DNA reads TGTGCCAGCAGCAAGCGGAAGGTCCTCGGTCAGCCCCAGCATTTT. It codes for CASSKRKVLGQPQHF.